The following is a T cell receptor (beta chain) sequence with its context. The antigen is undetermined. This CDR3 comprises 14 residues. In germline, CDR1 is SGDLS, CDR2 YYNGEE. V was shortened by 1 base and J by 2 bases, with 9 bases between the two germline ends. CD45RO negativity and positive selection for CCR7 defined naive CD8 cells, a population that excluded terminally differentiated effector memory CD45RA+ cells. The donors, all of them Caucasian adults, lived in Nashville, Tennessee. This specimen belongs to a study of shared clonotypes between healthy human individuals. Study outcomes and limitations: The low donor count limited represented genetic and exposure-history diversity. Across subsets, estimated richness was generally greater for naive than for memory populations.

The method was immunoSEQ multiplex PCR; TCRdb's version includes in-frame clones alone and lacks a portion of them. The data hold over 2 million clones, with over 85% observed a single time. The specimen was naive CD8+ T cells sorted from blood. V and J are TRBV9 and TRBJ1-2; D remains ambiguous. The receptor was derived from a man younger than 35 in good health. CDR3 protein: CASSVMGSNYGYTF. The CDR3 DNA reads as TGTGCCAGCAGCGTAATGGGCTCCAACTATGGCTACACCTTC.